This TCR beta chain originates from a study of blood T cell repertoires in COVID-19. CDR3 length: 12 residues. Trimming removed 4 bases at V and 5 bases at J, with 8 bases between. Donors were grouped by their self-reported clinical history. The assay was immunoSEQ multiplex PCR, and TCRdb's table has in-frame clones only and misses some. The sample shows 200,000 to 250,000 clones, roughly nine tenths of them seen only once. The sequenced sample was PBMCs or T cells enriched from blood (not recorded which). This sequence joins TRBV12-3 or TRBV12-4 and TRBJ1-1; the D gene is possibly TRBD1 (6 bases). This receptor was taken from a woman in her late teens or twenties in a cohort exposed to, infected with or recovered from COVID-19 (not recorded which). The CDR3 loop reads CASSSGATEAFF. As DNA, the CDR3 is TGTGCCAGCAGTTCAGGGGCGACTGAAGCTTTCTTT.